These T cell receptor beta chains were read from a single sample in a study of blood T cell repertoires in COVID-19. Only in-frame clones appear in the TCRdb table, and some are missing; sequencing was by immunoSEQ multiplex PCR. The table lists more than 100,000 clones, approximately 90% of them singletons, with roughly 4% in the top ten. Sequenced material: peripheral blood. These receptors were collected from a man aged 35 to 55 with acute or convalescent COVID-19. The CDR3 runs from the conserved cysteine through the conserved F or W. D genes are given only for firm matches. The listing skips clone size in some rows; elsewhere it reads once, few, many or a size class.

>TRBJ2-7|.|TRBV3-1/TRBV3-2|.
CASSLRGGTVSYEQYF
TGTGCCAGCAGCCTAAGGGGCGGGACGGTCTCCTACGAGCAGTACTTC
>TRBJ2-7|.|TRBV6-1|.
CASSEVAREQYF
TGTGCCAGCAGTGAAGTTGCTAGGGAGCAGTACTTC
>TRBJ2-7|.|TRBV7-2|TRBD1
CASIDPRDSKRNF
TGTGCCAGCATCGATCCCCGGGACAGTAAAAGGAACTTC
>TRBJ2-3|once|TRBV5-1|.
CASSSEGRYTDTQYF
TGCGCCAGCAGCTCCGAGGGCAGATACACAGATACGCAGTATTTT
>TRBJ2-1|.|TRBV27|.
CASSLGRQALYNEQFF
TGTGCCAGCAGTTTAGGGAGGCAGGCTCTTTACAATGAGCAGTTCTTC
>TRBJ1-6|.|TRBV6-1|.
CASSDGGSYNSPLHF
TGTGCCAGCAGTGACGGTGGCTCCTATAATTCACCCCTCCACTTT
>TRBJ2-1|.|TRBV27|.
CASSFRGVGAEQFF
TGTGCCAGCAGTTTTAGGGGTGTTGGGGCTGAGCAGTTCTTC
>TRBJ2-7|once|TRBV30|.
CAWSGGEIEQYF
TGTGCCTGGAGTGGCGGGGAGATCGAGCAGTACTTC
>TRBJ2-7|.|TRBV5-1|TRBD1
CASSLTGAYEQYF
TGCGCCAGCAGCCTGACAGGGGCCTACGAGCAGTACTTC
>TRBJ1-2|.|TRBV7-8|.
CASSAAGFSANYGYTF
TGTGCCAGCAGCGCCGCAGGGTTTTCTGCTAACTATGGCTACACCTTC
>TRBJ2-6|.|TRBV11-2|.
CASSFEASGANVLTF
TGTGCCAGCAGCTTCGAGGCCTCTGGGGCCAACGTCCTGACTTTC
>TRBJ2-1|.|TRBV18|TRBD2
CASSPPSGSGYNEQFF
TGTGCCAGCTCACCACCGAGCGGGAGCGGCTACAATGAGCAGTTCTTC
>TRBJ1-2|.|TRBV10-3|.
CAISPDGDYGYTF
TGTGCCATCAGTCCGGACGGGGACTATGGCTACACCTTC
>TRBJ2-1|.|TRBV5-1|.
CASSLGAPREQFF
TGCGCCAGCAGCTTGGGGGCACCACGAGAGCAGTTCTTC
>TRBJ2-7|once|TRBV7-2|.
CASSWQGPYEQYF
TGTGCCAGCAGCTGGCAGGGCCCCTACGAGCAGTACTTC
>TRBJ2-2|.|TRBV6-6|TRBD1
CASSYAGTGVTGELFF
TGTGCCAGCAGTTACGCAGGGACAGGGGTCACCGGGGAGCTGTTTTTT
>TRBJ2-3|few|TRBV7-2|.
CASSPGHSTDTQYF
TGTGCCAGCAGCCCGGGACACAGCACAGATACGCAGTATTTT
>TRBJ2-1|.|TRBV10-3|TRBD1
CAISGTGENEQFF
TGTGCCATCAGTGGGACAGGGGAGAATGAGCAGTTCTTC
>TRBJ2-7|few|TRBV24-1|.
CATSDLTAEQYF
TGTGCCACCAGTGATTTGACAGCTGAGCAGTACTTC
>TRBJ1-2|.|TRBV6-6|.
CASSSSGDGYTF
TGTGCCAGCAGTTCCTCAGGGGATGGCTACACCTTC
>TRBJ1-1|.|TRBV6-5|TRBD1
CASSSNRGSTEAFF
TGTGCCAGCAGTTCAAACAGGGGATCGACTGAAGCTTTCTTT
>TRBJ1-4|.|TRBV24-1|TRBD1
CATSDTGTGFEKLFF
TGTGCCACCAGTGACACCGGGACAGGGTTTGAAAAACTGTTTTTT
>TRBJ1-6|.|TRBV4-2|.
CASSQEGVQVGSPLHF
TGTGCCAGCAGCCAAGAAGGGGTCCAGGTGGGTTCACCCCTCCACTTT
>TRBJ2-7|.|TRBV11-2|TRBD1
CASSLRTGGYEQYF
TGTGCCAGCAGCTTAAGGACAGGGGGTTACGAGCAGTACTTC
>TRBJ1-2|.|TRBV25-1|TRBD1
CASSGWDRGRGGGGYTF
TGTGCCAGCAGTGGGTGGGACAGGGGGCGAGGCGGAGGAGGCTACACCTTC
>TRBJ2-7|.|TRBV5-1|TRBD1
CASSLGTGTYEQYF
TGCGCCAGCAGCTTGGGGACAGGAACCTACGAGCAGTACTTC
>TRBJ1-2|.|TRBV6-5|.
CASSREGAIGYTF
TGTGCCAGCAGCCGCGAGGGTGCTATCGGCTACACCTTC
>TRBJ2-5|.|TRBV6-5|.
CASRADSRETQYF
TGTGCCAGCAGGGCGGACAGTCGGGAGACCCAGTACTTC
>TRBJ1-2|.|TRBV21-1|.
CASSSGHQCYGYTF
TGTGCCAGCAGCTCGGGACACCAATGCTATGGCTACACCTTC
>TRBJ2-5|many|TRBV30|.
CAGRGRYLETQYF
TGTGCCGGAAGAGGTCGTTACTTGGAGACCCAGTACTTC
>TRBJ2-3|few|TRBV3-1/TRBV3-2|TRBD2
CASSLAGAQTDTQYF
TGTGCCAGCAGTTTAGCGGGGGCGCAAACAGATACGCAGTATTTT
>TRBJ1-4|.|TRBV30|.
CAWAFATNEKLFF
TGTGCCTGGGCTTTCGCAACTAATGAAAAACTGTTTTTT
>TRBJ2-3|.|TRBV2|.
CASSIGTGWHTDTQYF
TGTGCCAGCAGCATTGGCACGGGGTGGCACACAGATACGCAGTATTTT
>TRBJ2-3|.|TRBV5-1|.
CASSSVRGSDTQYF
TGCGCCAGCAGCTCCGTAAGGGGTTCAGATACGCAGTATTTT
>TRBJ1-2|.|TRBV23-1|TRBD1
CASSRSGQGSGYTF
TGCGCCAGCAGTCGATCGGGACAGGGGTCTGGCTACACCTTC
>TRBJ2-1|once|TRBV11-2|.
CASSLDPGVTYNEQFF
TGTGCCAGCAGCTTAGATCCGGGAGTTACCTACAATGAGCAGTTCTTC
>TRBJ2-5|.|TRBV11-2|.
CASSPRDFLETQYF
TGTGCCAGCAGCCCCCGGGACTTTCTAGAGACCCAGTACTTC
>TRBJ1-4|.|TRBV7-3|.
CASSLRFRTGLDEKLFF
TGTGCCAGCAGCTTAAGATTCCGAACAGGGTTAGACGAAAAACTGTTTTTT
>TRBJ1-1|.|TRBV6-1|.
CASSEQKNTEAFF
TGTGCCAGCAGTGAACAGAAGAACACTGAAGCTTTCTTT
>TRBJ1-3|.|TRBV19|TRBD1
CASSLRGQGTPGNTIYF
TGTGCCAGTAGTCTAAGGGGACAGGGAACCCCTGGAAACACCATATATTTT
>TRBJ2-5|.|TRBV3-1/TRBV3-2|TRBD1
CASSQTGTGVETQYF
TGTGCCAGCAGCCAAACCGGGACAGGGGTAGAGACCCAGTACTTC
>TRBJ2-3|once|TRBV19|TRBD1
CASSWTGLWDTQYF
TGTGCCAGTAGTTGGACAGGGCTGTGGGATACGCAGTATTTT
>TRBJ1-1|.|TRBV30|TRBD1
CAWSPPGQGRTEAFF
TGTGCCTGGAGCCCCCCGGGACAGGGAAGAACTGAAGCTTTCTTT
>TRBJ1-6|.|TRBV6-5|TRBD1
CASSYGTGPLHF
TGTGCCAGCAGTTACGGGACAGGGCCCCTCCACTTT
>TRBJ1-6|.|TRBV30|.
CAWSYDSNNSPLHF
TGTGCCTGGAGCTACGACAGTAATAATTCACCCCTCCACTTT
>TRBJ1-1|.|TRBV7-9|TRBD1
CASSSIGRTGGSKNTEAFF
TGTGCCAGCAGCTCTATTGGGCGAACAGGGGGCTCAAAGAACACTGAAGCTTTCTTT
>TRBJ1-2|many|TRBV14|.
CASSHQGTLYGYTF
TGTGCCAGCAGCCATCAGGGGACCCTCTATGGCTACACCTTC
>TRBJ1-2|.|TRBV12-2|.
CASRLDLGARANYGYTF
TGTGCAAGTCGCTTAGATTTGGGGGCCCGAGCTAACTATGGCTACACCTTC
>TRBJ1-4|.|TRBV11-2|TRBD1
CASSLAGGTFATNEKLFF
TGTGCCAGCAGCTTAGCAGGGGGGACATTTGCAACTAATGAAAAACTGTTTTTT
>TRBJ1-4|.|TRBV13|.
CASSLGLGVSNEKLFF
TGTGCCAGCAGCTTAGGGCTAGGAGTCTCTAATGAAAAACTGTTTTTT